This T cell receptor (beta chain) was sequenced for a study of a mutant IDH1 vaccine in newly diagnosed glioma. Study as a whole: Vaccines were first given 4-6 weeks after radiotherapy alone, or with temozolomide cycles. The V12 visit happened in week 35, and the V13 visit happened in week 47. Every participant had undergone radiotherapy, temozolomide, or both before, and most underwent both.

Measured with immunoSEQ multiplex PCR; TCRdb has only the in-frame clones, and not every one. The sample records around 70,000 clones, about 87% being singletons. Regarding this clone: Its antigen is as yet unknown.

Specified time point: week 35, safety follow-up. Topical imiquimod accompanied each vaccine dose, which consisted of 300 ug of mutant IDH1 20-mer peptide. Patients carried new grade 3 or 4 IDH1-mutant astrocytomas lacking nuclear ATRX. V was shortened by 0 bases and J by 7 bases, with 15 bases between the two germline ends. Germline lookup yields CDR1 LGHNA and CDR2 YSLEER. The CDR3 has 15 residues. The material sequenced was PBMCs, taken from a glioma patient whose treatment included an IDH1 peptide vaccine. This chain uses TRBV4-3 with TRBJ1-1; D uncertain. This receptor was taken from a man aged 25 to 40 with glioma. The CDR3: CASSQEMSPEVEAFF. The CDR3 DNA follows: TGCGCCAGCAGCCAAGAAATGAGTCCAGAGGTTGAAGCTTTCTTT.